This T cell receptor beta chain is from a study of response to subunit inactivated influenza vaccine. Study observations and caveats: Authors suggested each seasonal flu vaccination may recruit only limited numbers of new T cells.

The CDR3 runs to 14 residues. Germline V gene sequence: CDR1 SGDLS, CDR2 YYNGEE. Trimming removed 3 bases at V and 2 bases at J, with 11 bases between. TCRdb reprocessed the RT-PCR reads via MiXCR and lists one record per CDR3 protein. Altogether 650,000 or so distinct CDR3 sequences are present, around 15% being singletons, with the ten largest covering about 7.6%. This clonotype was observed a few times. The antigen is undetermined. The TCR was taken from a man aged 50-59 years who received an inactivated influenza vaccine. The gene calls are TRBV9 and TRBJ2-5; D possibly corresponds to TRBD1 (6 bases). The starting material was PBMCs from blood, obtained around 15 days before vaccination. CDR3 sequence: CASSAQGIQETQYF. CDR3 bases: TGTGCCAGCAGCGCCCAGGGGATACAAGAGACCCAGTACTTC.